This T cell receptor (beta chain) was identified during a study of regulatory T cells in long-lasting Graves disease. V lost 4 bases, J lost 3 bases, and 10 bases lay in between. The CDR3 is made up of 15 amino acids. Germline loops: CDR1 LGHDT, CDR2 YNNKEL (reference sequence). For TCR beta, libraries came from iRepertoire HTBI primers and Arm-PCR of CDR3 regions. TCRdb re-analysed the multiplex PCR reads in MiXCR, keeping a single row per CDR3 protein. This table holds 250,000 to 300,000 distinct CDR3 sequences, 15% to 20% found once. Specified time point: newly diagnosed GD, antithyroid drugs for less than 3 months. RNA extracted from PBMCs served as the sequencing template. This clonotype appeared many times. A further study also used this sample, focusing on T cells in Graves' hyperthyroidism and ophthalmopathy.

The rearrangement links TRBV3-1 to TRBJ1-6; D call uncertain. The starting material was peripheral blood mononuclear cells (PBMCs), obtained at new diagnosis, from a patient treated with antithyroid drugs. The receptor was derived from a woman in her 30s with Graves disease. This chain's CDR3 is CASSPESGYNSPLHF. Written as DNA, the CDR3 is TGTGCCAGCAGCCCCGAATCGGGCTATAATTCACCCCTCCACTTT.